This T cell receptor (beta chain) was found in a study of tumour-infiltrating T cells in Burkitt lymphoma (dated by TCRdb to 2020 to 2021). Background on the whole study: All epidemiological subtypes of Burkitt lymphoma were represented among the roughly 82 patients who made up the cohort. When TCR repertoire data were correlated with clinical outcome, productive clonality turned out to predict both overall and progression-free survival, independent of established prognosticators, age at diagnosis among them.

Study-wide conclusions, independent of this receptor: Several public clonotypes were found to be shared across numerous Burkitt lymphoma patients, which suggests a shared tumour neoantigen selection that is absent from diffuse large B-cell lymphoma.

Concerning this clone itself: The antigen it recognizes is unknown. The sample holds no much larger clone one base away, and base qualities are not on file.

Spanning cysteine to phenylalanine, the CDR3 consists of 17 amino acids. Only the CDR3 region is kept as DNA, spanning 51 bases read in frame from base 1. V ends up 1 base short and J 5 bases short, with an unmatched junction base count of 11. The germline V gene encodes CDR1 SGHVS and CDR2 FQNEAQ. Library preparation was by the immunoSEQ multiplex PCR assay. The table comes from immuneACCESS by way of TCRdb, which keeps in-frame sequences with V and J called. Part of the clones is missing from these tables; in studies checked, under half for an unresolved V gene and the rest for unknown reasons. The sample table records about 1,000 clones; 10% to 15% of these occur just once. The ten largest clones represent roughly a fifth of the sample.

The sequence came from a human donor with Burkitt lymphoma. Sequenced material: tumor tissue. Recombination joined TRBV7-8 with TRBJ2-5, and 9 bases in between align with TRBD1. For the CDR3, the sequence is CASSLGPVTGGWETQYF. In nucleotide form, the sequence is TGTGCCAGCAGCTTAGGACCCGTAACAGGGGGCTGGGAGACCCAGTACTTC.